This T cell receptor beta chain was documented in a study of blood T cell repertoires in COVID-19. Study background: COVID-19 samples from acute and convalescent phases originated in the United States, Italy and Spain. PBMCs, B-cell-depleted T cells, or T cells were the source of the cDNA or gDNA that made up the material.

Germline lookup yields CDR1 LNHDA and CDR2 SQIVND (reference sequence). Trimming removed 2 bases from V and 5 bases from J; junction bases left unmatched: 5. The CDR3 has 16 residues. Patients at the Seattle site were enrolled during active infection and followed longitudinally. Per the study methods: Using reference gene primer amplification, nucleated cell counts were estimated. Method: immunoSEQ multiplex PCR; TCRdb's copy keeps in-frame clones and lacks some. The D gene and trimming were derived from the DNA, and the V and J assignments and clone size from that table. The sample lists 300,000 to 400,000 clones; almost 90% were seen once.

The chain carries TRBV19 and TRBJ2-1; 11 bases fit TRBD2. The sequence derives from a woman aged 70-85 years with COVID-19, enrolled during active disease. The sequenced material came from peripheral blood. CDR3 region: CASSIFSGGGHNEQFF. The CDR3 region has the DNA TGTGCCAGTAGTATATTTAGCGGGGGGGGTCACAATGAGCAGTTCTTC. The whole variable domain, remainder taken from reference TRBV19 and TRBJ2-1, is DGGITQSPKYLFRKEGQNVTLSCEQNLNHDAMYWYRQDPGQGLRLIYYSQIVNDFQKGDIAEGYSVSREKKESFPLTVTSAQKNPTAFYLCASSIFSGGGHNEQFFGPGTRLTVL.